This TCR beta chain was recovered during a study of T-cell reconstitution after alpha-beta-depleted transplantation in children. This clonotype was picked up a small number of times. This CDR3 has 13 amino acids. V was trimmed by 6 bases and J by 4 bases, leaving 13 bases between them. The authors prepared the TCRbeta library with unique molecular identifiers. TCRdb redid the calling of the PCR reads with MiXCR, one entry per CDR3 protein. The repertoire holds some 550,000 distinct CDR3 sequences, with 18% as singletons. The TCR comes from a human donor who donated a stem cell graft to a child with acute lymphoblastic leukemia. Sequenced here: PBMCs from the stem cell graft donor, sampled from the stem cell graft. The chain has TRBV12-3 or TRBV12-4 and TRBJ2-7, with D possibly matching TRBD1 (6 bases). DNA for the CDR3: TGTGCCAGCAGGGGAGTACAGGGATACGAGCAGTACTTC. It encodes CASRGVQGYEQYF.